Listed below are T cell receptor beta chains from one sample, sequenced in a study of identical twins. TCRdb ran MiXCR on the 5' RACE reads and lists one entry per CDR3 protein. The sample has about 150,000 distinct CDR3 sequences; under 4.5% are singletons. Sequenced: memory T cells sorted from blood. Every receptor here comes from a man between 18 and 35 years old in good health. CDR3s include the opening cysteine and the closing phenylalanine or tryptophan. The D gene is left open where the match is weak. A clone size is listed for some rows: how often the clone was seen (once, few, many), or a class if it is expanded.

v_call,clone_size,j_call,d_call,cdr3_length,cdr3_aa,cdr3_nt
TRBV18,many,TRBJ2-1,-,15,CASSPPTGEYNEQFF,TGTGCCAGCTCACCACCCACTGGAGAATACAATGAGCAGTTCTTC
TRBV11-2,-,TRBJ2-3,TRBD1,16,CASSINRGKGTDTQYF,TGTGCCAGCAGCATCAACAGGGGGAAGGGCACAGATACGCAGTATTTT
TRBV12-3/TRBV12-4,many,TRBJ2-1,TRBD2,15,CASSPRGLASDEQFF,TGTGCCAGCAGTCCAAGGGGACTAGCCTCGGATGAGCAGTTCTTC
TRBV29-1,many,TRBJ2-1,-,11,CSAGTVNEQFF,TGCAGCGCCGGGACCGTGAATGAGCAGTTCTTC
TRBV20-1,many,TRBJ2-5,TRBD2,19,CSARGLRVLADVPGETQYF,TGCAGTGCTAGAGGTTTGAGGGTCCTAGCGGACGTTCCCGGGGAGACCCAGTACTTC
TRBV6-1,many,TRBJ2-1,TRBD2,15,CASRGGLAGDNEQFF,TGTGCCAGCAGGGGGGGACTAGCGGGAGACAATGAGCAGTTCTTC
TRBV19,few,TRBJ2-3,TRBD2,15,CASSPLGTSGDTQYF,TGTGCCAGTAGTCCCCTAGGGACTAGCGGAGATACGCAGTATTTT
TRBV5-1,many,TRBJ1-2,-,13,CASSLGYEQGYTF,TGCGCCAGCAGCTTGGGTTATGAACAGGGCTACACCTTC
TRBV20-1,many,TRBJ2-1,-,15,CSARYGPGPANEQFF,TGCAGTGCTAGATATGGACCCGGGCCCGCTAATGAGCAGTTCTTC
TRBV10-3,-,TRBJ2-7,TRBD2,15,CAIRRTSGSVNEQYF,TGTGCCATCAGACGGACTAGCGGGAGTGTCAACGAGCAGTACTTC
TRBV20-1,many,TRBJ2-1,TRBD2,14,CSARGLAGGGEQFF,TGCAGTGCTAGAGGACTAGCGGGAGGTGGCGAGCAGTTCTTC
TRBV4-2,many,TRBJ2-1,-,16,CASSQAGPSAYNEQFF,TGTGCCAGCAGCCAAGCGGGGCCCAGCGCCTACAATGAGCAGTTCTTC
TRBV20-1,many,TRBJ2-5,-,14,CSARDGGGQETQYF,TGCAGTGCTAGAGATGGAGGAGGCCAAGAGACCCAGTACTTC
TRBV11-2,many,TRBJ2-5,-,12,CASSFLPGNTYF,TGTGCCAGCAGCTTCCTGCCAGGCAATACATACTTC
TRBV6-2/TRBV6-3,many,TRBJ2-6,-,19,CASSFYVRGVLSGANVLTF,TGTGCCAGCAGTTTTTACGTCCGGGGTGTCCTCTCTGGGGCCAACGTCCTGACTTTC
TRBV5-1,many,TRBJ1-6,-,17,CASSLGVTGYPNSPLHF,TGCGCCAGCAGCTTGGGAGTCACAGGGTATCCTAATTCACCCCTCCACTTT
TRBV12-3/TRBV12-4,many,TRBJ2-7,TRBD2,13,CASSLSSGKEQYF,TGTGCCAGCAGTTTGAGTAGCGGGAAGGAGCAGTACTTC
TRBV27,-,TRBJ2-3,TRBD1,17,CASSLKFDRVSTDTQYF,TGTGCCAGCAGTTTAAAGTTCGACAGGGTTAGCACAGATACGCAGTATTTT
TRBV19,many,TRBJ2-1,TRBD2,14,CASSPGLVNPEQFF,TGTGCCAGTAGTCCGGGACTAGTTAACCCAGAGCAGTTCTTC
TRBV3-1,few,TRBJ2-7,-,13,CASSQDSGREQYF,TGTGCCAGCAGCCAAGATTCGGGTCGCGAGCAGTACTTC
TRBV6-6,many,TRBJ1-5,-,13,CASSGAENQPQHF,TGTGCCAGTTCAGGAGCGGAGAATCAGCCCCAGCATTTT
TRBV20-1,many,TRBJ2-3,TRBD2,14,CSAKGLAGSNTQYF,TGCAGTGCCAAGGGACTAGCGGGAAGCAATACGCAGTATTTT
TRBV2,many,TRBJ2-3,-,14,CASRTTLGSDTQYF,TGTGCCAGCAGGACCACTCTCGGGTCAGATACGCAGTATTTT
TRBV12-3/TRBV12-4,many,TRBJ2-7,TRBD1,15,CASSLRTGGGGEQYF,TGTGCCAGCAGTTTACGGACAGGGGGTGGGGGCGAGCAGTACTTC
TRBV20-1,many,TRBJ1-5,-,15,CSASQGDGGNQPQHF,TGCAGTGCTAGTCAAGGGGATGGTGGCAATCAGCCCCAGCATTTT
TRBV20-1,many,TRBJ2-3,TRBD2,16,CSATGLATISARPQYF,TGCAGTGCTACGGGACTAGCCACCATAAGTGCCCGCCCGCAGTATTTT
TRBV6-4,few,TRBJ1-5,-,13,CASRGRVNQPQHF,TGTGCCAGCAGAGGACGGGTCAATCAGCCCCAGCATTTT
TRBV7-9,many,TRBJ2-7,-,13,CASSLLAASEQYF,TGTGCCAGCAGCTTACTGGCAGCGTCCGAGCAGTACTTC
TRBV24-1,many,TRBJ2-1,-,17,CATSDSSGSGPYNEQFF,TGTGCCACCAGTGACAGTTCGGGAAGCGGGCCATACAATGAGCAGTTCTTC